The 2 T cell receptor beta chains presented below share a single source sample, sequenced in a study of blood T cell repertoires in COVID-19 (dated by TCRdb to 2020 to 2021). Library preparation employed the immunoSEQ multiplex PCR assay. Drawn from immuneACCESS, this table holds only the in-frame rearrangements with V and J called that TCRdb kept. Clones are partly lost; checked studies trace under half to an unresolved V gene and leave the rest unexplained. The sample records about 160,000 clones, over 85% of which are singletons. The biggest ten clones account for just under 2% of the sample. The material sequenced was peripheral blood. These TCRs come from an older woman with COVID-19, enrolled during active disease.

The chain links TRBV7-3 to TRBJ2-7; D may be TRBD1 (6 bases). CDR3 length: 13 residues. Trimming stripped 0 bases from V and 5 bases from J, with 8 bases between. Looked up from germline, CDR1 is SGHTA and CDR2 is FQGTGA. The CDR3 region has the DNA TGTGCCAGCAGCTTAACCTACAGGGACGAGCAGTACTTC. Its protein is CASSLTYRDEQYF.

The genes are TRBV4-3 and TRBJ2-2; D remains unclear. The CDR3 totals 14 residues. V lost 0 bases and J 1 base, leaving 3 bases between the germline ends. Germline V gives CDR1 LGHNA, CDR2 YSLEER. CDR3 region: CASSQDRNTGELFF. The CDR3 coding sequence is TGCGCCAGCAGCCAAGACCGGAACACCGGGGAGCTGTTTTTT.